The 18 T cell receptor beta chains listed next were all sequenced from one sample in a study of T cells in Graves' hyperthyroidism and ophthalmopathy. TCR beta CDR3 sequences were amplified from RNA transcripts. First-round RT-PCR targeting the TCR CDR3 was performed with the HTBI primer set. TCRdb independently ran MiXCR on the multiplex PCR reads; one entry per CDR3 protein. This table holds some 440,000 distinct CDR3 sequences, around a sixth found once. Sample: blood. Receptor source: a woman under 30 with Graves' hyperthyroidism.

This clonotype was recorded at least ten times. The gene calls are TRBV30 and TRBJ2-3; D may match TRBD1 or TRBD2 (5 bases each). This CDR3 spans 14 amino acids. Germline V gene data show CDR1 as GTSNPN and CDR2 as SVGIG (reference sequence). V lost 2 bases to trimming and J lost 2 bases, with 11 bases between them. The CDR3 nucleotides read TGTGCCTGGAGTACGGGACGGTTCACAGATACGCAGTATTTT. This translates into CAWSTGRFTDTQYF.

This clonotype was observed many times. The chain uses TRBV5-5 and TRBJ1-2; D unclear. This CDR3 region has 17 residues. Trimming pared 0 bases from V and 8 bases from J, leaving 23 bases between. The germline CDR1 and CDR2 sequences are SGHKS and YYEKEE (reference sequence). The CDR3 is CASSLVAIENPVGGYTF. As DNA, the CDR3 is TGTGCCAGCAGCTTGGTCGCCATAGAGAATCCCGTGGGCGGCTACACCTTC.

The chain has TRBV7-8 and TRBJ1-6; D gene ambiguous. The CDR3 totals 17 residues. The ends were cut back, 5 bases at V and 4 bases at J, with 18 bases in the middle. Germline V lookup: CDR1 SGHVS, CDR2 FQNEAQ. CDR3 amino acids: CASSPRLGSGYNSPLHF. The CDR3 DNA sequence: TGTGCCAGCAGCCCCCGTCTAGGGTCGGGGTATAATTCACCCCTCCACTTT.

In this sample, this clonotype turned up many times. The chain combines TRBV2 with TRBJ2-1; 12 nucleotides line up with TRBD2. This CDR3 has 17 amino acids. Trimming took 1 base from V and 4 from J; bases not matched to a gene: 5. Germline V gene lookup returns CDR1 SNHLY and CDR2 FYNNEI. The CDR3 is CASSEGLAGGPYNEQFF. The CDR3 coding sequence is TGTGCCAGCAGTGAAGGTCTAGCGGGAGGGCCGTACAATGAGCAGTTCTTC.

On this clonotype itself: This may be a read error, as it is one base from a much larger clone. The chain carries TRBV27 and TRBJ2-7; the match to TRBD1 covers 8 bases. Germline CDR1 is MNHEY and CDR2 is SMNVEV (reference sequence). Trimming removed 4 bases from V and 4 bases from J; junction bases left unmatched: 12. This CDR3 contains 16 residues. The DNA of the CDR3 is TGTGCCAGCAGTTGGTCGGGACAGGAGGCAAGTTACGAGCAGTACTTC. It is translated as CASSWSGQEASYEQYF.

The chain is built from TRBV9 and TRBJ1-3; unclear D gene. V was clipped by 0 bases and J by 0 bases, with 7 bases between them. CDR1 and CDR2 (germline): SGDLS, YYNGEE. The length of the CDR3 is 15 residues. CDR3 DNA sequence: TGTGCCAGCAGCGTAGGCGGGAACTCTGGAAACACCATATATTTT. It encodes CASSVGGNSGNTIYF.

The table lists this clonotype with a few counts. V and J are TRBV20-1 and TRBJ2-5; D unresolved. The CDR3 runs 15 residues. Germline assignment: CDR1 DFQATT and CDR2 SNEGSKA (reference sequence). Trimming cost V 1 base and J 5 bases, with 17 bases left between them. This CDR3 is CSARGMSRDAETQYF. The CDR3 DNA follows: TGCAGTGCTAGAGGAATGTCCCGAGATGCGGAGACCCAGTACTTC.

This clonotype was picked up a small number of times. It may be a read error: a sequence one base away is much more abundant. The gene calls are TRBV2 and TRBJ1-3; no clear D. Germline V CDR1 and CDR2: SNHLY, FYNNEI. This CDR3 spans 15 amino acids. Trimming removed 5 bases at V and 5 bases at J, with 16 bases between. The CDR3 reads CASSKIPWPRNTIYF. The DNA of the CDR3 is TGTGCCAGCAGTAAAATCCCGTGGCCCAGAAACACCATATATTTT.

CDR3 in amino acids: CASSSGGGSSYNEQFF. CDR3 in DNA: TGTGCCAGCAGCTCCGGGGGGGGAAGCTCCTACAATGAGCAGTTCTTC. V and J are TRBV11-3 and TRBJ2-1; 8 bases match TRBD2. Germline CDR1 is SGHNT and CDR2 is YENEEA. V dropped 4 bases and J dropped 0; count of bases not matched to a gene: 5. This CDR3 region has 16 residues.

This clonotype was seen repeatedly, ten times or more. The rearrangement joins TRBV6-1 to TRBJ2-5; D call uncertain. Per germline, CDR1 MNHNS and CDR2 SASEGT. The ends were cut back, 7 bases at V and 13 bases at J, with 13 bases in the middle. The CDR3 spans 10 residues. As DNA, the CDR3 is TGTGCCAGCACCGACTCCGCAGGGTACTTC. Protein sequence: CASTDSAGYF.

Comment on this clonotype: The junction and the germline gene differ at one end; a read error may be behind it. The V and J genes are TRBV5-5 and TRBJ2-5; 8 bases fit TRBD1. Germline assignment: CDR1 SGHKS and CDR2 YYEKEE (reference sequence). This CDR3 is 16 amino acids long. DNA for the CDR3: TGCGCCAGCAGCGCTGACAGGGGAGCTCACCAAGAGACCCAGTACTTC. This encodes CASSADRGAHQETQYF.

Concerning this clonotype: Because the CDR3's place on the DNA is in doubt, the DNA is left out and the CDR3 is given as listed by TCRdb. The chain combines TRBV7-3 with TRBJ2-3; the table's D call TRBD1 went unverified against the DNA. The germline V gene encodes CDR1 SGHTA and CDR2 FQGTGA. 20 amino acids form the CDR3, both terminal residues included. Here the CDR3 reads CASSFYICSGRQGPADTQYF.

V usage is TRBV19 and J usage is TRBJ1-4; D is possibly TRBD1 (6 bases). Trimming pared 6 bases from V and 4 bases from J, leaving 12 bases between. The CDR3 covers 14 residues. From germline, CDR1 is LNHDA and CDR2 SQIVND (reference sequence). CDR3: CASRDDRNNEKLFF. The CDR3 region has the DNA TGTGCCAGTAGGGACGACAGGAATAATGAAAAACTGTTTTTT.

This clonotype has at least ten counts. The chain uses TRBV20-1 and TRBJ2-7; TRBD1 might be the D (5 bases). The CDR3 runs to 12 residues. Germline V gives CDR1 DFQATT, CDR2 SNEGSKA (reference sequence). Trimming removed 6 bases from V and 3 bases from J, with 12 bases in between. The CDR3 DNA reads TGCAGTGCCGTTGACAGATACTACGAGCAGTACTTC. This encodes CSAVDRYYEQYF.

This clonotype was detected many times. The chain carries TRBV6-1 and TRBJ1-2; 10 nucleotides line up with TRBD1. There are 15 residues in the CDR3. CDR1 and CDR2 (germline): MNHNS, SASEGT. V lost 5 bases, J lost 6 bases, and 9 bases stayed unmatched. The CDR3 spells CASSQLTGGLHGYTF. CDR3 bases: TGTGCCAGCAGTCAACTGACAGGGGGCCTACATGGCTACACCTTC.

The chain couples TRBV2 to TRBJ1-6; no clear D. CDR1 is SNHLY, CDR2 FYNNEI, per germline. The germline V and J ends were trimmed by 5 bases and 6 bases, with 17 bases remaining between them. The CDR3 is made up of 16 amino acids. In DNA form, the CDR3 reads TGTGCCAGCAGTACACGGACGCCCGGGAGTAATTCACCCCTCCACTTT. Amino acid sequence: CASSTRTPGSNSPLHF.

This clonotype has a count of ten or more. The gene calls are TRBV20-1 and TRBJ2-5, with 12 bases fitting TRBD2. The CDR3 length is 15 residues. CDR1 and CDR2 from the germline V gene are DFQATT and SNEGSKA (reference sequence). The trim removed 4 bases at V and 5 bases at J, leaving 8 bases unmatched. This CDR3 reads CSAISGLAGLETQYF. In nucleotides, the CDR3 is TGCAGTGCTATATCCGGACTAGCGGGGCTGGAGACCCAGTACTTC.

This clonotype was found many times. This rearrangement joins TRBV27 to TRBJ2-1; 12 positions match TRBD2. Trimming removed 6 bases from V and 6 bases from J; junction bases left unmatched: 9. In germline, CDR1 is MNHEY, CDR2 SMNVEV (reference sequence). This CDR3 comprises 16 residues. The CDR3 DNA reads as TGTGCCAGCAGAAGACTGACTAGCGGGAGTGCCAATGAGCAGTTCTTC. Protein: CASRRLTSGSANEQFF.